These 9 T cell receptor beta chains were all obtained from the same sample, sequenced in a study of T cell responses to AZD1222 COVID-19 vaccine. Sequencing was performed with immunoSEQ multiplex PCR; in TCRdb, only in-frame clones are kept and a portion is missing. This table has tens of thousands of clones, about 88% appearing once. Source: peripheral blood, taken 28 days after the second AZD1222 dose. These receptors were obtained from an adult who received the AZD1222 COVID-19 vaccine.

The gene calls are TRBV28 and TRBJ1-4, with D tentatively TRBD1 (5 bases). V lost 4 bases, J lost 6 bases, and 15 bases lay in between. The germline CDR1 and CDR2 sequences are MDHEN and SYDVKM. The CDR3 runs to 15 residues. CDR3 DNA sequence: TGTGCCAGCAGTTCGTCCGGGACCACAGATGAAAAACTGTTTTTT. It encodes CASSSSGTTDEKLFF.

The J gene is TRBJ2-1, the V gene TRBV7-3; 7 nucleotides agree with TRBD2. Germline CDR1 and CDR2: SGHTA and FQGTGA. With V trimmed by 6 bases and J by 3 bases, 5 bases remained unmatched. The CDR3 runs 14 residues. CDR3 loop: CASRPASGYNEQFF. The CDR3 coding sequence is TGTGCCAGCAGACCCGCTAGCGGCTACAATGAGCAGTTCTTC.

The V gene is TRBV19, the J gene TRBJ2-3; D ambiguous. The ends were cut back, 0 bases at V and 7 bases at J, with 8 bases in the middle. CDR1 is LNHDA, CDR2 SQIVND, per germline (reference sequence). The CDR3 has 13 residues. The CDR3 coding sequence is TGTGCCAGTAGTATAGATCCCTCATATACGCAGTATTTT. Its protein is CASSIDPSYTQYF.

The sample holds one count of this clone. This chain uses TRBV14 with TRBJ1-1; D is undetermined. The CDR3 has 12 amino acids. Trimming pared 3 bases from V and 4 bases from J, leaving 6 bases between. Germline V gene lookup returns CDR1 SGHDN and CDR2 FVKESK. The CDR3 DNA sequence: TGTGCCAGCAGCCAGCGGGTCACTGAAGCTTTCTTT. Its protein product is CASSQRVTEAFF.

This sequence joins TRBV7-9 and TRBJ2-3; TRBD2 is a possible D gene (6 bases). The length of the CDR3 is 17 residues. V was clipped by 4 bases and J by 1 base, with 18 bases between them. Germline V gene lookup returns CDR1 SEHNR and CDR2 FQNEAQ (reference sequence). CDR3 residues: CASSSRETSVRTDTQYF. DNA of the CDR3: TGTGCCAGCAGCTCCCGGGAGACTAGTGTACGCACAGATACGCAGTATTTT.

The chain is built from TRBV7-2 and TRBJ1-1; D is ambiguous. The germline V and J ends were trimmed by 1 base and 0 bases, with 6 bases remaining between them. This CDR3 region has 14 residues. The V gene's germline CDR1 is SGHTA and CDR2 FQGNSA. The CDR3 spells CASSLGRMNTEAFF. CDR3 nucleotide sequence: TGTGCCAGCAGCTTAGGGCGGATGAACACTGAAGCTTTCTTT.

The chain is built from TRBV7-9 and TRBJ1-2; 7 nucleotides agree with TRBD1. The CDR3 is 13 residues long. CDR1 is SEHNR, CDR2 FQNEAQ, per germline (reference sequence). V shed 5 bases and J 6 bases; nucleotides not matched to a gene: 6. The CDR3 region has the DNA TGTGCCAGCAGCAAAGGGGGCGCGGATGGCTACACCTTC. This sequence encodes CASSKGGADGYTF.

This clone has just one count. The CDR3 bases are TGTGCCAGCAGCCCTCGAGTGAATAGCAATCAGCCCCAGCATTTT. As protein: CASSPRVNSNQPQHF. This chain uses TRBV7-2 with TRBJ1-5; D is undetermined. With 5 bases removed from V and 0 bases from J, the gap between germline ends came to 11 bases. The CDR3 extends over 15 amino acids. The V gene's germline CDR1 is SGHTA and CDR2 FQGNSA.

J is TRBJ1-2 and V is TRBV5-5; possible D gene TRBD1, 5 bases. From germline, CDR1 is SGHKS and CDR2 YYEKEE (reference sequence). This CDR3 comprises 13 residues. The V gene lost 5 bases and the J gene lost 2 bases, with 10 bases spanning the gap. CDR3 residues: CASRLTENYGYTF. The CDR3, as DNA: TGTGCCAGCAGGTTGACAGAGAACTATGGCTACACCTTC.